These T cell receptor beta chains were read from a single sample in a study of T cells after yellow fever vaccination. TCRdb reprocessed the 5' RACE reads with MiXCR, giving one entry per CDR3 protein. The table records some 670,000 distinct CDR3 sequences, 12% of them present only once. The input for sequencing was PBMCs, taken on the day of the yellow fever booster vaccination. These receptors all come from a man under 40 who received the YFV17D yellow fever vaccine. Both conserved end residues are trimmed from each CDR3.

V gene	CDR3 protein
TRBV29-1	SVERSGQNYGYT
TRBV5-1	ASSLAVIAGANEQF
TRBV11-2	ASSSSAGSLSYGYT
TRBV14	ASSFGAETQY
TRBV15	ATSRDPRQSPGETQY
TRBV20-1	SARNGD
TRBV20-1	SATQPGLAGGGDTQY
TRBV19	ASSKPGLAIHEQY
TRBV6-2/TRBV6-3	ASNPSSYNEQF
TRBV19	ASSKGRGGSYNEQF
TRBV20-1	SARDLTGKY
TRBV12-3/TRBV12-4	ASSLVRTSGETQY
TRBV18	ASSPGLALYEQY
TRBV10-3	AIRGLDEQF
TRBV30	AWSPVGGQEQF
TRBV4-1	ASSPVEDPTDTQY
TRBV7-2	ASSLTGDPVSSYEQY
TRBV9	ASSPMGRGELF
TRBV12-3/TRBV12-4	ASSRSVSSYEQY
TRBV19	ASSIDRASNQPQH
TRBV20-1	SVQGQGARGDGYT
TRBV20-1	SASVQRNTGELF
TRBV12-3/TRBV12-4	ASSWDGLTDTQY
TRBV23-1	ASSVSGAHNEQF
TRBV2	ASSERVRGYEQY
TRBV7-9	ATIPGTNGNEQF
TRBV5-1	ASSLDSAIPEQY
TRBV20-1	SARGSSGTYNEQF
TRBV7-2	ASSSRTGANYGYT
TRBV20-1	SAKYNRLSDNEQF
TRBV30	AWSQGGVTEAF
TRBV9	ASSQGVAGALEQY
TRBV7-9	ASSPYAGTSYNEQF
TRBV19	ASSGPLGETQY
TRBV5-1	ASGLGNTGGNEKLF
TRBV20-1	SARDGTSGAYEQY
TRBV28	ASSPLSRRDNEQF
TRBV7-9	ASSLATGGMY
TRBV9	ASSSSGREGEQF
TRBV7-8	ASSPQHRQFYEQY
TRBV4-3	ASSIKVTGRGHFQPQH